This T cell receptor (beta chain) originates from a study of prognosis after radiotherapy for stage I lung cancer. CDR1 is SEHNR and CDR2 is FQNEAQ in the germline V gene (reference sequence). CDR3 length equals 11 residues. Trimming cost V 7 bases and J 7 bases, with 7 bases left between them. This clonotype was recorded many times. The antigen remains undetermined. General study points: Among patients who developed distant metastases, Shannon entropy after stereotactic body radiation therapy was lower. The authors reported that TRBV and TRBJ gene usage differed between patients with and without metastases.

Two rounds of multiplex PCR amplified TCR beta CDR3 from genomic DNA. First-round PCR, the initial amplification, used primers specific to each TRBV and TRBJ gene. From the multiplex PCR reads, TCRdb called clonotypes with MiXCR, one entry per CDR3 protein. The data hold some 15,000 distinct CDR3 sequences, with approximately 15% observed a single time. This TCR derives from a donor aged 50 or older with non-small cell lung cancer. Sequenced material: PBMCs, taken before or after stereotactic body radiation therapy (not recorded which). The chain is built from TRBV7-9 and TRBJ2-2; D remains unclear. The CDR3 sequence: CASIVIGELFF. CDR3 bases: TGTGCCAGCATCGTAATCGGGGAGCTGTTTTTT.